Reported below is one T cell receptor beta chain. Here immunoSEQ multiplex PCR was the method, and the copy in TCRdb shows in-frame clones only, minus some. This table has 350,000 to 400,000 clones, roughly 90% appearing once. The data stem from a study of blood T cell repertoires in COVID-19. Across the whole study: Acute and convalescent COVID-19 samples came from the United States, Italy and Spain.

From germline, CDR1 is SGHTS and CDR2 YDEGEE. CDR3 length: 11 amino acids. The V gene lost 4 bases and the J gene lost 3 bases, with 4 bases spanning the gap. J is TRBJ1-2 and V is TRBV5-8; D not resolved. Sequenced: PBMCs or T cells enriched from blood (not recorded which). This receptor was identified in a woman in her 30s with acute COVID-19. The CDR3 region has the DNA TGTGCCAGCAGCCTCGACTATGGCTACACCTTC. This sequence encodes CASSLDYGYTF.